This T cell receptor (beta chain) was documented in a study of blood T cell repertoires in COVID-19. About the research overall: PBMCs, B-cell-depleted T cells, or T cells provided the cDNA or gDNA that made up the material.

Germline V gives CDR1 LNHDA, CDR2 SQIVND (reference sequence). The CDR3 extends over 13 amino acids. Deletions cut 3 bases from V and 6 bases from J, with 12 bases between. In the authors' methods: Nucleated cell number was recorded as an estimate derived from reference gene primer amplification. Produced via immunoSEQ multiplex PCR; TCRdb's table is partial and in-frame only. V and J calls and clone size are those listed in that table; D and trimming were worked out from the DNA. Of roughly 76,000 clones listed, about 84% were seen once; the top ten hold around 16%. The chain links TRBV19 to TRBJ2-7; TRBD2 might be the D (6 bases). This clonotype was obtained from a human donor in a cohort sampled during active COVID-19. Sequences were obtained from peripheral blood. CDR3 nucleotides: TGTGCCAGTAGTATCGGTGGGGGAGGCGAGCAGTACTTC. It is translated as CASSIGGGGEQYF.